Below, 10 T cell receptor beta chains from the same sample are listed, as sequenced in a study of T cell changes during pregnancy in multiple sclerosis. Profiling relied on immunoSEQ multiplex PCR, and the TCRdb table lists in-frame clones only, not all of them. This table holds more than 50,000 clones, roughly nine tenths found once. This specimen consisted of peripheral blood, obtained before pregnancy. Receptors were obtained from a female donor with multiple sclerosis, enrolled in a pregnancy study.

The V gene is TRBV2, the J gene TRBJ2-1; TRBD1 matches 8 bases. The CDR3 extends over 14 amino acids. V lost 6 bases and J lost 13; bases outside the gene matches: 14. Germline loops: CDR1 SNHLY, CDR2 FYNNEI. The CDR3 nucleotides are TGTGCCAGCAGACATGGGACAGGCGAGAAATCCCAGTTCTTC. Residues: CASRHGTGEKSQFF.

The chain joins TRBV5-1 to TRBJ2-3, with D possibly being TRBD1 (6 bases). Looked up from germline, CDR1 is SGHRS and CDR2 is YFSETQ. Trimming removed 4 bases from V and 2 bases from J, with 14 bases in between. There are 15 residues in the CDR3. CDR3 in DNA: TGCGCCAGCAGCCCTTGGGGGCAGGACACAGATACGCAGTATTTT. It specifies CASSPWGQDTDTQYF.

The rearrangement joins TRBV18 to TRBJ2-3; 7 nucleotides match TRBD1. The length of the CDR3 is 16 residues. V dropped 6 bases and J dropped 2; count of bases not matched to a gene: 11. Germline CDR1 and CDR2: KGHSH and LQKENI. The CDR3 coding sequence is TGTGCCAGCTCTGGTAACAGGGGATTATACACAGATACGCAGTATTTT. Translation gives CASSGNRGLYTDTQYF.

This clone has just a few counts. The CDR3 spells CASSEGGEQFF. The CDR3 DNA follows: TGTGCCAGCAGCGAGGGAGGGGAGCAGTTCTTC. This chain connects TRBV9 to TRBJ2-1; 7 nucleotides agree with TRBD2. Germline-derived CDR1 and CDR2 are SGDLS and YYNGEE. V shed 3 bases and J 10 bases; nucleotides not matched to a gene: 1. The CDR3 has 11 amino acids.

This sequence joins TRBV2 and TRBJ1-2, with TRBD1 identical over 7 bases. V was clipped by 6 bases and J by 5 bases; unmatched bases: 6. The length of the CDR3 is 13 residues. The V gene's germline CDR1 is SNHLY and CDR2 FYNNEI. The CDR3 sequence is CASRQGLSYGYTF. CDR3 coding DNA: TGTGCCAGCAGACAGGGGTTGTCGTATGGCTACACCTTC.

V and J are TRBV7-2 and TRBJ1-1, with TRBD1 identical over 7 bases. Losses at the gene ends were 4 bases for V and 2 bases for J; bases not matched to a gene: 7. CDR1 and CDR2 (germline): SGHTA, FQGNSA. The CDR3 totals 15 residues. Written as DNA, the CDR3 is TGTGCCAGCAGCTACAGAGACAGGGCAAACACTGAAGCTTTCTTT. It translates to CASSYRDRANTEAFF.

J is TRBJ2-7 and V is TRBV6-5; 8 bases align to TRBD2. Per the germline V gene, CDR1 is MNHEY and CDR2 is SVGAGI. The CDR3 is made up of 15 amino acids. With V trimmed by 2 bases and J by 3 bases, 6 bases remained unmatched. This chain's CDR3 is CASSYATSEYYEQYF. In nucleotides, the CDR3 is TGTGCCAGCAGTTACGCGACTAGCGAGTACTACGAGCAGTACTTC.

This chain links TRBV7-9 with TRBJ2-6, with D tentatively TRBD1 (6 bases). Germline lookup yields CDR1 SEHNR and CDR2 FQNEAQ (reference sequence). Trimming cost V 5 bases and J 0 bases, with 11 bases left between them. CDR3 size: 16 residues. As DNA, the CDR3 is TGTGCCAGCAGCCAAGCAGGGGCCTCTGGGGCCAACGTCCTGACTTTC. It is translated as CASSQAGASGANVLTF.

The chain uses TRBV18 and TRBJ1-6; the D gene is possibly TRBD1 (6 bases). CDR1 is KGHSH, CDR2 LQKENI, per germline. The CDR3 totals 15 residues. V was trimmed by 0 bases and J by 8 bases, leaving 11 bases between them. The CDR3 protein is CASSPPGRGYSPLHF. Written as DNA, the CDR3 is TGTGCCAGCTCACCACCGGGCAGGGGATATTCACCCCTCCACTTT.

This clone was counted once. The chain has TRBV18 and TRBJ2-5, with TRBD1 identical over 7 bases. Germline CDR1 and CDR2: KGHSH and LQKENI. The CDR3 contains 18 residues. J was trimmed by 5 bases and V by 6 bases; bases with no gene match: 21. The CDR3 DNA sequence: TGTGCCAGCTCTCCAGAATTACTTAGGGACAGAGGTCGGGAGACCCAGTACTTC. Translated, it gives CASSPELLRDRGRETQYF.